This TCR beta chain is drawn from a study of identical twins. After removal of 5 bases from V and 3 bases from J, the junction contained 6 bases not matched to a gene. CDR1 LGHDT and CDR2 YNNKEL come from the germline V gene (reference sequence). This CDR3 is 14 amino acids long. TCRdb itself ran the 5' RACE reads through MiXCR, one entry per CDR3 protein. This sample yields a few hundred thousand distinct CDR3 sequences, of which roughly 9.9% are seen a single time; under 3% belongs to the top ten. This clonotype was seen a handful of times. These data were also filed under a second study, of yellow fever vaccine responses in identical twins.

Sequences were obtained from PBMCs. This TCR derives from a woman aged 18-35 years in good health. The chain uses TRBV3-1 and TRBJ2-7; the match to TRBD1 covers 8 bases. CDR3 residues: CASSTRQGNYEQYF. CDR3 in DNA: TGTGCCAGCAGCACCCGACAGGGGAACTACGAGCAGTACTTC.